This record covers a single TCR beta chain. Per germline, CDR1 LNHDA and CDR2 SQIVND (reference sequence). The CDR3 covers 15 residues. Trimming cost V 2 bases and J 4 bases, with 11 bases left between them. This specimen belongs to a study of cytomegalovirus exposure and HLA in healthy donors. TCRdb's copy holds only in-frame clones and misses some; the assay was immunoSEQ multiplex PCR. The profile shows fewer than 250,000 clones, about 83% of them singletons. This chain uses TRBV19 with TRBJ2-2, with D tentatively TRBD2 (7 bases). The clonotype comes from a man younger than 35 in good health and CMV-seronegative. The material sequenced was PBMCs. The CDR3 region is CASSIRGGGTGELFF. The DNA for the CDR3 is TGTGCCAGTAGTATAAGGGGGGGCGGCACCGGGGAGCTGTTTTTT.